This passage covers 25 T cell receptor beta chains from one sample sequenced in a study of cytomegalovirus exposure and HLA in healthy donors. The PCR used 60 Vbeta and 13 Jbeta primers. Generated by immunoSEQ multiplex PCR, the TCRdb table keeps only in-frame clones and is missing some. The repertoire consists of roughly 170,000 clones, with 75% to 85% occurring once and the leading ten covering approximately 1.2%. Sequenced input: PBMCs. The receptors stem from a girl aged 2-10 years in good health and CMV-seropositive.

This chain joins TRBV5-1 and TRBJ1-2; D is uncertain. The CDR3 is 14 residues long. V shed 4 bases and J shed 8 bases, with 18 bases lying between them. Germline loops: CDR1 SGHRS, CDR2 YFSETQ. In DNA, the CDR3 is TGCGCCAGCAGCCTAGAGACGGGAATGGGGGGCTACACCTTC. Translated, it gives CASSLETGMGGYTF.

This sequence joins TRBV5-1 and TRBJ1-2, with a possible D match to TRBD1 (6 bases). Trimming removed 4 bases at V and 4 bases at J, with 17 bases between. CDR1 and CDR2 from the germline V gene are SGHRS and YFSETQ. CDR3 size: 15 residues. CDR3 region: CASSSEVTGFYGYTF. The DNA for the CDR3 is TGCGCCAGCAGCAGTGAGGTGACAGGATTCTATGGCTACACCTTC.

The chain joins TRBV11-1 to TRBJ1-1; 7 bases line up with TRBD1. The V gene's germline CDR1 is SGHAT and CDR2 FQDESV (reference sequence). V dropped 5 bases and J dropped 0; count of bases not matched to a gene: 6. The CDR3 has 15 amino acids. CDR3 in amino acids: CASSTRQGVNTEAFF. Written as DNA, the CDR3 is TGTGCCAGCAGCACTCGACAGGGAGTGAACACTGAAGCTTTCTTT.

The chain combines TRBV5-4 with TRBJ1-2; perhaps TRBD1 as D (6 bases). This CDR3 spans 14 amino acids. Germline V gives CDR1 SGHNT, CDR2 YYREEE (reference sequence). V dropped 0 bases and J dropped 4 bases, with 10 bases sitting between them. The chain's CDR3 is CASSLAQGPYGYTF. CDR3 nucleotide sequence: TGTGCCAGCAGCTTGGCACAGGGTCCCTATGGCTACACCTTC. Supplemented by reference TRBV5-4 and TRBJ1-2, the full variable domain reads ETGVTQSPTHLIKTRGQQVTLRCSSQSGHNTVSWYQQALGQGPQFIFQYYREEENGRGNFPPRFSGLQFPNYSSELNVNALELDDSALYLCASSLAQGPYGYTFGSGTRLTVV.

The rearrangement uses TRBV5-1 and TRBJ2-3; 9 nucleotides align to TRBD1. Germline assignment: CDR1 SGHRS and CDR2 YFSETQ. CDR3 length equals 16 residues. Trimming cost V 0 bases and J 2 bases; bases outside gene matches: 4. As DNA, the CDR3 is TGCGCCAGCAGCTTGGGAGGGACAGGGAACACAGATACGCAGTATTTT. It translates to CASSLGGTGNTDTQYF.

The chain has TRBV9 and TRBJ2-5, with 11 nucleotides matching TRBD2. The germline CDR1 and CDR2 sequences are SGDLS and YYNGEE. The CDR3 sequence is 17 residues long. The J segment lost 7 bases and the V segment lost 4 bases, leaving 15 bases of the junction unmatched. Here the CDR3 reads CASSPGLAAPTWGTQYF. The DNA for the CDR3 is TGTGCCAGCAGCCCGGGACTAGCGGCCCCCACCTGGGGGACCCAGTACTTC.

The chain recombines TRBV28 with TRBJ1-4; TRBD1 agrees at 7 bases. CDR1 and CDR2 (germline): MDHEN, SYDVKM. The junction had 11 bases not matched to a gene; V was cut back by 3 bases and J by 4 bases. The CDR3 spans 17 residues. The CDR3 nucleotides are TGTGCCAGCAGTTTCCTAGTCTCCGGGACAGATAATGAAAAACTGTTTTTT. Its translation is CASSFLVSGTDNEKLFF. Complete variable domain (other parts from reference TRBV28 and TRBJ1-4): DVKVTQSSRYLVKRTGEKVFLECVQDMDHENMFWYRQDPGLGLRLIYFSYDVKMKEKGDIPEGYSVSREKKERFSLILESASTNQTSMYLCASSFLVSGTDNEKLFFGSGTQLSVL.

The chain recombines TRBV15 with TRBJ1-1; the D gene is possibly TRBD1 (5 bases). Germline V gives CDR1 LNHNV, CDR2 YYDKDF (reference sequence). The V end lost 3 bases, the J end lost 5 bases, and 10 bases lay between the germline ends. The CDR3 runs to 13 residues. The CDR3 region has the DNA TGTGCCACCAGCAGTCAGGGTGGTACTGAAGCTTTCTTT. This translates into CATSSQGGTEAFF.

The chain uses TRBV5-1 and TRBJ2-7, with D maybe TRBD1 (5 bases). The CDR3 is 14 residues long. CDR1 and CDR2 from the germline V gene are SGHRS and YFSETQ. V was shortened by 0 bases and J by 5 bases, with 12 bases between the two germline ends. CDR3 region: CASSLDRIGHEQYF. For the CDR3, the DNA is TGCGCCAGCAGCTTGGACAGGATTGGCCACGAGCAGTACTTC. Using reference TRBV5-1 and TRBJ2-7 for the parts outside the CDR3, the full variable domain is KAGVTQTPRYLIKTRGQQVTLSCSPISGHRSVSWYQQTPGQGLQFLFEYFSETQRNKGNFPGRFSGRQFSNSRSEMNVSTLELGDSALYLCASSLDRIGHEQYFGPGTRLTVT.

The V call is TRBV7-8, the J call TRBJ1-2; D call uncertain. The V gene lost 5 bases and the J gene lost 4 bases, with 29 bases spanning the gap. Germline-derived CDR1 and CDR2 are SGHVS and FQNEAQ. The CDR3 runs 19 residues. CDR3 sequence: CASSPTRNPLPRYFYGYTF. CDR3 sequence (DNA): TGTGCCAGCAGCCCGACCCGGAACCCCCTCCCTAGATACTTCTATGGCTACACCTTC.

This clone has only a few counts. The J gene is TRBJ1-1, the V gene TRBV28; no definite D call. Germline V gene sequence: CDR1 MDHEN, CDR2 SYDVKM. Trimming removed 6 bases from V and 8 bases from J, with 13 bases in between. The CDR3 runs to 12 residues. As DNA, the CDR3 is TGTGCCAGCAGGGAGGCGGTAGGGGAAGCTTTCTTT. Translation gives CASREAVGEAFF. Full variable domain (outside the CDR3, taken from reference TRBV28 and TRBJ1-1): DVKVTQSSRYLVKRTGEKVFLECVQDMDHENMFWYRQDPGLGLRLIYFSYDVKMKEKGDIPEGYSVSREKKERFSLILESASTNQTSMYLCASREAVGEAFFGQGTRLTVV.

This chain joins TRBV6-5 and TRBJ2-3; D remains unclear. V was clipped by 5 bases and J by 2 bases, with 8 bases between them. This CDR3 region has 13 residues. CDR1 MNHEY and CDR2 SVGAGI come from the germline V gene. CDR3 DNA sequence: TGTGCCAGCAGTCCAAGACTCACAGATACGCAGTATTTT. Translated, it gives CASSPRLTDTQYF.

CDR3 protein: CASLMGLNTEAFF. The CDR3 bases are TGTGCCAGCCTCATGGGCTTGAACACTGAAGCTTTCTTT. The gene calls are TRBV6-1 and TRBJ1-1, with no clear D. The germline V gene encodes CDR1 MNHNS and CDR2 SASEGT. The CDR3 has 13 residues. V dropped 8 bases and J dropped 0 bases, with 10 bases sitting between them.

V gene TRBV2 combines with J gene TRBJ2-4; the match to TRBD2 covers 7 bases. The trim removed 6 bases at V and 1 base at J, leaving 18 bases unmatched. CDR1 SNHLY and CDR2 FYNNEI come from the germline V gene. The CDR3 contains 19 residues. The CDR3 region has the DNA TGTGCCAGCAGGACAGTGACAAGCGGGGTGGAGGTTGCCAAAAACATTCAGTACTTC. Residues: CASRTVTSGVEVAKNIQYF.

This clone has more than one count but fewer than ten. J is TRBJ1-1 and V is TRBV25-1; D not certain. Per the germline V gene, CDR1 is MGHDK and CDR2 is SYGVNS. The V end was cut by 4 bases, the J end by 4 bases, with 7 bases between. The CDR3 spans 12 residues. The CDR3 here is CASSGGGTEAFF. The DNA for the CDR3 is TGTGCCAGCAGTGGAGGAGGCACTGAAGCTTTCTTT.

A single count supports this clone. The chain employs TRBV12-5 and TRBJ1-1; TRBD1 agrees at 11 bases. This CDR3 region has 14 residues. In germline, CDR1 is LGHNT, CDR2 FRNRAP. V was pared by 5 bases and J by 5 bases, with 4 bases of the junction left unmatched. CDR3: CASGERDRGTEAFF. The CDR3 DNA follows: TGTGCTAGTGGTGAGCGGGACAGGGGGACTGAAGCTTTCTTT.

This clone was seen only a few times. The chain couples TRBV4-1 to TRBJ2-7; unclear D gene. The CDR3 contains 14 residues. Trimming cost V 1 base and J 2 bases, with 9 bases left between them. Looked up from germline, CDR1 is MGHRA and CDR2 is YSYEKL. CDR3 nucleotide sequence: TGCGCCAGCAGCCAAGGTATAGCCACCTACGAGCAGTACTTC. Encoded protein: CASSQGIATYEQYF.

This chain uses TRBV18 with TRBJ2-5, with D possibly matching TRBD1 (5 bases). This CDR3 is built from 15 residues. Per germline, CDR1 KGHSH and CDR2 LQKENI. V lost 6 bases, J lost 3 bases, and 17 bases lay in between. The CDR3 sequence is CASSPPPTVKETQYF. The CDR3 DNA is TGTGCCAGCTCTCCTCCTCCGACAGTGAAAGAGACCCAGTACTTC.

The chain carries TRBV6-1 and TRBJ1-5; D not certain. Germline values: CDR1 MNHNS, CDR2 SASEGT. CDR3 length: 13 amino acids. V was pared by 6 bases and J by 6 bases, with 12 bases between. The CDR3 nucleotides are TGTGCCAGCAGCCAAGAGGGTATTCAGCCCCAGCATTTT. It yields the protein CASSQEGIQPQHF.

The CDR3 DNA follows: TGTGCCAGTACAAAGAGCCGGAACACTGAAGCTTTCTTT. Protein product: CASTKSRNTEAFF. The rearrangement links TRBV19 to TRBJ1-1; no definite D call. The CDR3 totals 13 residues. The germline V gene encodes CDR1 LNHDA and CDR2 SQIVND (reference sequence). Trimming took off 7 bases at V and 1 base at J, with 10 bases between the two ends.

The chain links TRBV15 to TRBJ1-3, with 9 bases aligning to TRBD1. J lost 2 bases, V lost 1 base, and 3 bases had no gene match. Germline V gives CDR1 LNHNV, CDR2 YYDKDF (reference sequence). The CDR3 spans 16 residues. The CDR3: CATSRVGTGTGNTIYF. The CDR3 DNA sequence: TGTGCCACCAGCAGAGTGGGGACAGGGACTGGAAACACCATATATTTT.

The chain has TRBV11-2 and TRBJ2-7; 9 nucleotides line up with TRBD2. The CDR3 contains 14 residues. J was trimmed by 6 bases and V by 1 base; bases with no gene match: 4. Germline V lookup: CDR1 SGHAT, CDR2 FQNNGV. The CDR3 DNA follows: TGTGCCAGCAGCTTAGGGACTAGCGCATCCGAGCAGTACTTC. This sequence encodes CASSLGTSASEQYF.

This clone was detected a few times. The chain recombines TRBV30 with TRBJ1-1; perhaps TRBD1 as D (6 bases). Germline lookup yields CDR1 GTSNPN and CDR2 SVGIG (reference sequence). V dropped 3 bases and J dropped 1 base, with 9 bases sitting between them. There are 13 residues in the CDR3. CDR3 loop: CAWSRGQNTEAFF. In nucleotides, the CDR3 is TGTGCCTGGAGCCGGGGACAGAACACTGAAGCTTTCTTT.

Remarks on this clone: Here the CDR3 omits its conserved ending phenylalanine or tryptophan, so a read error is the likely source. This chain uses TRBV2 with TRBJ2-7, with 14 bases lining up with TRBD2. Trimming took 7 bases from V and 7 from J; bases not matched to a gene: 6. Germline V gene lookup returns CDR1 SNHLY and CDR2 FYNNEI. The CDR3 is 14 amino acids. The CDR3 sequence is CASIGLAGGWEQYL. CDR3 sequence (DNA): TGTGCCAGCATAGGACTAGCGGGAGGTTGGGAGCAGTACCTC.

The rearrangement uses TRBV6-5 and TRBJ1-6, with 7 bases identical to TRBD1. The junction had 14 bases not matched to a gene; V was cut back by 3 bases and J by 12 bases. Germline CDR1 reads MNHEY; CDR2 reads SVGAGI. The CDR3 consists of 16 residues. CDR3 region: CASSYGRIQGSGPLHF. CDR3 nucleotides: TGTGCCAGCAGTTATGGGAGAATACAGGGGTCTGGACCCCTCCACTTT.